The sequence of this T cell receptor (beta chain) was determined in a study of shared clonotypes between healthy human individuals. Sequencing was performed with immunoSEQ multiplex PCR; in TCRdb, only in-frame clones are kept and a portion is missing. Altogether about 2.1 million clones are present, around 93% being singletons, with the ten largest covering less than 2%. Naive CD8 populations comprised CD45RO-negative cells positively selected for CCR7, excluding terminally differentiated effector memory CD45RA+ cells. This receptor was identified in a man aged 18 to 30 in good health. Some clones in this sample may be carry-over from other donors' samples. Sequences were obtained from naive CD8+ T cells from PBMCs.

CDR3 DNA: TGTGCCTGGAGTGAAGGATTTGGGGTGGGAGAAAAACTGTTTTTT. The encoded protein is CAWSEGFGVGEKLFF. V and J are TRBV30 and TRBJ1-4; no firm D call. The CDR3 extends over 15 amino acids. Trimming shortened V by 1 base and J by 8 bases, and 17 bases separated the two germline ends. Germline V gives CDR1 GTSNPN, CDR2 SVGIG (reference sequence).